Listed below are T cell receptor beta chains from one sample, sequenced in a study of human T cells and chemical hapten exposure. MiXCR, run by TCRdb on the RACE reads, gives a single entry per CDR3 protein. The repertoire includes roughly 150,000 distinct CDR3 sequences, about 10% of them detected once, and about 1.3% sits in the top ten. Sequenced material: whole blood, taken in connection with sensitization to the hapten diphenylcyclopropenone (DPC). The receptor source for this set is a woman between 45 and 60 years old with alopecia areata. Some clones in this sample may be carry-over from other donors' samples. CDR3s include the opening cysteine and the closing phenylalanine or tryptophan. The order of the fields is V gene, CDR3 protein.

V: TRBV7-3
CDR3: CASSLRQGAERTEAFF

V: TRBV25-1
CDR3: CASWAGIGSGANVLTF

V: TRBV9
CDR3: CASSGAGVMETQYF

V: TRBV27
CDR3: CASSPQGVNEKLFF

V: TRBV12-3/TRBV12-4
CDR3: CASSLRGGGYAGELFF

V: TRBV28
CDR3: CASSPAYEQYF

V: TRBV18
CDR3: CASSPQQWTSGSKNEQFF

V: TRBV25-1
CDR3: CASSESQSTSGSYNEQFF

V: TRBV5-4
CDR3: CASTLEDRSETQYF

V: TRBV7-8
CDR3: CASSLLITGNTIYF

V: TRBV7-2
CDR3: CASTRGTGLYTDTQYF

V: TRBV11-2
CDR3: CASRPGRVNSPLHF

V: TRBV3-1
CDR3: CASSRRGLAGGPTRETQYF

V: TRBV18
CDR3: CASSPAQGINQPQHF

V: TRBV6-1
CDR3: CASSPPPSLAGGVPETQYF

V: TRBV28
CDR3: CASRPEGPDTQYF

V: TRBV20-1
CDR3: CSARAGTDQYF

V: TRBV7-2
CDR3: CASSTGTGINQPQHF

V: TRBV11-3
CDR3: CASSLSRDYNSPLHF

V: TRBV12-3/TRBV12-4
CDR3: CASSLELLAGEGTDTQYF

V: TRBV20-1
CDR3: CSARDRLAGGLSYNEQFF

V: TRBV7-2
CDR3: CASSRSGGRGSGELFF

V: TRBV28
CDR3: CASSPLGTSSYEQYF

V: TRBV5-1
CDR3: CASSRDPYNEQFF

V: TRBV5-1
CDR3: CASMPGEYNEQFF

V: TRBV28
CDR3: CASTTTTGLAGYNEQFF

V: TRBV5-4
CDR3: CASSGGTLQETQYF